The rows below give T cell receptor beta chains drawn from one sample of a study of cytomegalovirus exposure and HLA in healthy donors. Libraries were prepared by immunoSEQ multiplex PCR; TCRdb keeps only in-frame clonotypes and omits some of them. This sample has roughly 150,000 clones, with 85% found just once. Sample: PBMCs. All receptors derive from a man younger than 45 in good health and CMV-seropositive. Both conserved end residues are part of each CDR3. Fields, in order: D gene, clone size, J gene, V gene, CDR3 protein, CDR3 DNA. D genes are given only for firm matches. Some rows have no size entry. The others give once, few or many, or a class for an expanded clone.

D gene: NA; clone size: NA; J gene: TRBJ2-7; V gene: TRBV29-1; CDR3 protein: CSVEKGDEQYF; CDR3 DNA: TGCAGCGTTGAAAAAGGGGACGAGCAGTACTTC
D gene: NA; clone size: NA; J gene: TRBJ1-6; V gene: TRBV10-1; CDR3 protein: CASSQWTDPGSPLHF; CDR3 DNA: TGCGCCAGCAGCCAATGGACAGACCCAGGGTCACCCCTCCACTTT
D gene: NA; clone size: NA; J gene: TRBJ2-3; V gene: TRBV10-1; CDR3 protein: CASSESGDMDTQYF; CDR3 DNA: TGCGCCAGCAGTGAGTCTGGGGACATGGATACGCAGTATTTT
D gene: NA; clone size: NA; J gene: TRBJ2-1; V gene: TRBV7-7; CDR3 protein: CASSRDLSSYNEQFF; CDR3 DNA: TGTGCTAGCAGCCGGGACTTGAGCTCCTACAATGAGCAGTTCTTC
D gene: NA; clone size: once; J gene: TRBJ2-3; V gene: TRBV5-1; CDR3 protein: CASSLVGRTDTQYF; CDR3 DNA: TGCGCCAGCAGCTTGGTTGGCAGGACAGATACGCAGTATTTT
D gene: NA; clone size: once; J gene: TRBJ2-7; V gene: TRBV5-1; CDR3 protein: CASSLADIAVSTQQYF; CDR3 DNA: TGCGCCAGCAGCTTGGCCGACATAGCGGTATCTACGCAGCAGTACTTC
D gene: NA; clone size: NA; J gene: TRBJ1-6; V gene: TRBV5-1; CDR3 protein: CASSLLQENSPLHF; CDR3 DNA: TGCGCCAGCAGCTTGTTACAGGAGAATTCACCCCTCCACTTT
D gene: TRBD2; clone size: once; J gene: TRBJ2-3; V gene: TRBV9; CDR3 protein: CASSVVGTSGASTDTQYF; CDR3 DNA: TGTGCCAGCAGCGTAGTCGGGACTAGCGGGGCGAGCACAGATACGCAGTATTTT
D gene: TRBD1; clone size: NA; J gene: TRBJ2-1; V gene: TRBV15; CDR3 protein: CATSRDRESYNEQFF; CDR3 DNA: TGTGCCACCAGCAGGGACAGGGAATCCTACAATGAGCAGTTCTTC
D gene: NA; clone size: NA; J gene: TRBJ1-1; V gene: TRBV7-2; CDR3 protein: CASSLGGGEAFF; CDR3 DNA: TGTGCCAGCAGCTTAGGAGGAGGTGAAGCTTTCTTT
D gene: TRBD1; clone size: NA; J gene: TRBJ1-2; V gene: TRBV9; CDR3 protein: CASSAAGLVGGQGDYGYTF; CDR3 DNA: TGTGCCAGCAGCGCAGCGGGACTCGTCGGGGGACAGGGGGATTATGGCTACACCTTC
D gene: TRBD1; clone size: few; J gene: TRBJ1-2; V gene: TRBV6-1; CDR3 protein: CASSEGTGLYGYTF; CDR3 DNA: TGTGCCAGCAGTGAAGGGACAGGGCTCTATGGCTACACCTTC
D gene: NA; clone size: few; J gene: TRBJ1-1; V gene: TRBV29-1; CDR3 protein: CSVGYSALRAFF; CDR3 DNA: TGCAGCGTTGGGTATTCGGCGCTGAGGGCTTTCTTT
D gene: NA; clone size: NA; J gene: TRBJ2-1; V gene: TRBV15; CDR3 protein: CATSKRGGRNEQFF; CDR3 DNA: TGTGCCACCAGCAAGAGGGGGGGCAGGAATGAGCAGTTCTTC
D gene: TRBD1; clone size: NA; J gene: TRBJ1-1; V gene: TRBV28; CDR3 protein: CASSLGQENTEAFF; CDR3 DNA: TGTGCCAGCAGTTTAGGACAGGAGAATACTGAAGCTTTCTTT
D gene: NA; clone size: NA; J gene: TRBJ2-2; V gene: TRBV18; CDR3 protein: CASSLATGELFF; CDR3 DNA: TGTGCCAGCTCACTAGCGACCGGGGAGCTGTTTTTT
D gene: TRBD1; clone size: NA; J gene: TRBJ1-4; V gene: TRBV19; CDR3 protein: CASSATGTGHGWGKLFF; CDR3 DNA: TGTGCCAGTAGCGCGACCGGGACAGGACACGGTTGGGGAAAACTGTTTTTT
D gene: TRBD2; clone size: NA; J gene: TRBJ2-3; V gene: TRBV19; CDR3 protein: CATAGGPADTQYF; CDR3 DNA: TGTGCCACTGCGGGGGGGCCTGCAGATACGCAGTATTTT
D gene: TRBD2; clone size: NA; J gene: TRBJ2-5; V gene: TRBV9; CDR3 protein: CASSRTSGDMGETQYF; CDR3 DNA: TGTGCCAGCAGCCGGACTAGCGGGGATATGGGAGAGACCCAGTACTTC
D gene: NA; clone size: NA; J gene: TRBJ1-2; V gene: TRBV4-3; CDR3 protein: CASSRLTANYGYTF; CDR3 DNA: TGCGCCAGCAGCCGTTTGACAGCGAACTATGGCTACACCTTC
D gene: TRBD2; clone size: NA; J gene: TRBJ2-2; V gene: TRBV7-8; CDR3 protein: CASSSLAGLGELFF; CDR3 DNA: TGTGCCAGCAGCTCCCTAGCGGGGTTGGGGGAGCTGTTTTTT
D gene: NA; clone size: NA; J gene: TRBJ1-2; V gene: TRBV11-2; CDR3 protein: CASSLMGRGGSYGYTF; CDR3 DNA: TGTGCCAGCAGCTTAATGGGCAGGGGCGGTAGCTATGGCTACACCTTC
D gene: TRBD2; clone size: NA; J gene: TRBJ2-2; V gene: TRBV19; CDR3 protein: CASSITSGISGELFF; CDR3 DNA: TGTGCCAGTAGTATAACTAGCGGGATATCCGGGGAGCTGTTTTTT
D gene: TRBD2; clone size: NA; J gene: TRBJ2-3; V gene: TRBV7-2; CDR3 protein: CASSLNSGAYGSTDTQYF; CDR3 DNA: TGTGCCAGCAGCTTAAATAGCGGGGCCTACGGTAGCACAGATACGCAGTATTTT
D gene: NA; clone size: NA; J gene: TRBJ1-5; V gene: TRBV7-9; CDR3 protein: CASSLTEGGNQPQHF; CDR3 DNA: TGTGCCAGCAGCTTAACGGAGGGAGGGAATCAGCCCCAGCATTTT
D gene: TRBD2; clone size: NA; J gene: TRBJ2-3; V gene: TRBV9; CDR3 protein: CASSVGGGGTDTQYF; CDR3 DNA: TGTGCCAGCAGCGTTGGCGGGGGGGGCACAGATACGCAGTATTTT
D gene: TRBD2; clone size: NA; J gene: TRBJ2-5; V gene: TRBV10-2; CDR3 protein: CASSAGWTRKGKETQYF; CDR3 DNA: TGCGCCAGCAGTGCAGGCTGGACTAGAAAGGGGAAAGAGACCCAGTACTTC
D gene: TRBD1; clone size: NA; J gene: TRBJ2-3; V gene: TRBV9; CDR3 protein: CASSVGGGQGGTDTQYF; CDR3 DNA: TGTGCCAGCAGCGTAGGGGGGGGACAGGGAGGCACAGATACGCAGTATTTT
D gene: TRBD1; clone size: NA; J gene: TRBJ1-1; V gene: TRBV7-9; CDR3 protein: CASKRGTGEWGEAFF; CDR3 DNA: TGTGCCAGCAAACGCGGGACAGGGGAATGGGGTGAAGCTTTCTTT
D gene: NA; clone size: NA; J gene: TRBJ1-6; V gene: TRBV7-9; CDR3 protein: CASSSQLLSNSPLHF; CDR3 DNA: TGTGCCAGCAGCTCTCAACTGCTCTCGAATTCACCCCTCCACTTT
D gene: NA; clone size: NA; J gene: TRBJ2-3; V gene: TRBV19; CDR3 protein: CASSISAGTDTQYF; CDR3 DNA: TGTGCCAGTAGTATATCCGCGGGCACAGATACGCAGTATTTT